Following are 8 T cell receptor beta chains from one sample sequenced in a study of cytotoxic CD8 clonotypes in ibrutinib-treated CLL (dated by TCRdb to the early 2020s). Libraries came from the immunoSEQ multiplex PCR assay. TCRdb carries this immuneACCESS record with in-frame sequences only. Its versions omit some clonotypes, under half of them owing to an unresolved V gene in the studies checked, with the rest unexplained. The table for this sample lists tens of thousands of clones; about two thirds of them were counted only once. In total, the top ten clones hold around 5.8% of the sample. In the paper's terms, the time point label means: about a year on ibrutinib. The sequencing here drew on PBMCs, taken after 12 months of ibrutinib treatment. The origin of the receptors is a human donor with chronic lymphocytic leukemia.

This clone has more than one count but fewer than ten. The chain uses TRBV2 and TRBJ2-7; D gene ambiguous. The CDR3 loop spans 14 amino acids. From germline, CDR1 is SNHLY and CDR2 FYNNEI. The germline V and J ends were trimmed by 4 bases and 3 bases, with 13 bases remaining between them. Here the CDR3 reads CASSGTATVYEQYF. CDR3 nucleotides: TGTGCCAGCAGTGGGACGGCGACTGTCTACGAGCAGTACTTC.

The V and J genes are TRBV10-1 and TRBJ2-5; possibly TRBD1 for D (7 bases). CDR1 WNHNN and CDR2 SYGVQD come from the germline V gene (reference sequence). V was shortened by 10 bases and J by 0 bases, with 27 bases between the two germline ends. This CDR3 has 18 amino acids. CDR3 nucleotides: TGCGCCATCCAGGAGGAGGGGGGCAGGGGGGAAAACCAAGAGACCCAGTACTTC. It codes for CAIQEEGGRGENQETQYF.

The CDR3, as DNA: TGTGCCAGTAGTCCTCGGGAGGAAAAACTGTTTTTT. The encoded protein is CASSPREEKLFF. V gene TRBV19 combines with J gene TRBJ1-4, with D hard to call. The CDR3 extends over 12 amino acids. Trimming took 5 bases from V and 8 from J, leaving 9 bases between them. Germline CDR1 is LNHDA and CDR2 is SQIVND (reference sequence). Using reference TRBV19 and TRBJ1-4 for the parts outside the CDR3, the full variable domain is DGGITQSPKYLFRKEGQNVTLSCEQNLNHDAMYWYRQDPGQGLRLIYYSQIVNDFQKGDIAEGYSVSREKKESFPLTVTSAQKNPTAFYLCASSPREEKLFFGSGTQLSVL.

CDR3 coding DNA: TGCGCCAGCAGCTTGGCCCAGGGGGATACCGGGGAGCTGTTTTTT. This sequence encodes CASSLAQGDTGELFF. V gene TRBV5-1 combines with J gene TRBJ2-2; TRBD1 agrees at 7 bases. This CDR3 has 15 residues. Germline lookup yields CDR1 SGHRS and CDR2 YFSETQ. Trimming removed 0 bases from V and 5 bases from J; junction bases left unmatched: 4.

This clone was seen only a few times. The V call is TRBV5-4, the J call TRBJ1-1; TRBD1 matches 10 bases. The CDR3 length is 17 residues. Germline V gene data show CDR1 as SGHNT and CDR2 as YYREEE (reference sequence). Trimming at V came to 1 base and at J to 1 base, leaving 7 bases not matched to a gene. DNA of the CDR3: TGTGCCAGCAGCTTGTATCGACAGGGGGCCGAGAACACTGAAGCTTTCTTT. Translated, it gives CASSLYRQGAENTEAFF. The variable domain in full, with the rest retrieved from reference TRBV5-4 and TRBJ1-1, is ETGVTQSPTHLIKTRGQQVTLRCSSQSGHNTVSWYQQALGQGPQFIFQYYREEENGRGNFPPRFSGLQFPNYSSELNVNALELDDSALYLCASSLYRQGAENTEAFFGQGTRLTVV.

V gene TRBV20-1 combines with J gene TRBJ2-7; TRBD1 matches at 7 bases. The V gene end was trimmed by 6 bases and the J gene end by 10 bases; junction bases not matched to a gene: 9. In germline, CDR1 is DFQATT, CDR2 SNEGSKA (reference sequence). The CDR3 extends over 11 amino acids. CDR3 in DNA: TGCAGTGCCGGGGACAGCGCACAACAGTACTTC. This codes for CSAGDSAQQYF.

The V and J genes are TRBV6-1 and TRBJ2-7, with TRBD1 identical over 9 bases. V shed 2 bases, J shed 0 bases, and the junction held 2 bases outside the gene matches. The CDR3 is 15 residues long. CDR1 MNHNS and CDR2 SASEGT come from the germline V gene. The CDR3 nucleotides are TGTGCCAGCAGTGAAAGGGGACAGGGCTCCTACGAGCAGTACTTC. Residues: CASSERGQGSYEQYF.

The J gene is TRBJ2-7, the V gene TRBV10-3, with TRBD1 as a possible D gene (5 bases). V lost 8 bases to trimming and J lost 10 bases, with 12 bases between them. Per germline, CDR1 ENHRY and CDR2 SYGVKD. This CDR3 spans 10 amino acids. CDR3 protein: CAIGRAPQYF. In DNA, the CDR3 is TGTGCCATCGGCAGGGCCCCTCAGTACTTC.